This T cell receptor beta chain was found in a study of shared clonotypes between healthy human individuals. About the study: The composition of the donors was a couple of women and a few men aged 18 to 49. Study-wide points: Clonotypes not shared had lower generation probabilities than those common to all four donors. Blood alone was sampled, and tissue repertoires likely differ.

In regard to this clone: The antigen remains undetermined.

The CDR3 is 15 residues long. V was pared by 5 bases and J by 0 bases, with 11 bases between. CDR1 and CDR2 from the germline V gene are SGHTA and FQGNSA. Splitting the CD4+ cells yielded a CD45RA+ naive subset and a CD45RA-negative memory subset. Measured with immunoSEQ multiplex PCR; TCRdb has only the in-frame clones, and not every one. The table has a few million clones, 92% seen once. The material sequenced was naive CD4+ T cells from PBMCs. The subset here: CD45RA+ positively selected. The TCR originated in a man aged 18 to 35 in good health. Some clones in this sample may be carry-over from other donors' samples. V usage is TRBV7-2 and J usage is TRBJ1-3; D gene unclear. CDR3 in amino acids: CASSPHTASGNTIYF. CDR3 bases: TGTGCCAGCAGCCCACACACCGCCTCTGGAAACACCATATATTTT.